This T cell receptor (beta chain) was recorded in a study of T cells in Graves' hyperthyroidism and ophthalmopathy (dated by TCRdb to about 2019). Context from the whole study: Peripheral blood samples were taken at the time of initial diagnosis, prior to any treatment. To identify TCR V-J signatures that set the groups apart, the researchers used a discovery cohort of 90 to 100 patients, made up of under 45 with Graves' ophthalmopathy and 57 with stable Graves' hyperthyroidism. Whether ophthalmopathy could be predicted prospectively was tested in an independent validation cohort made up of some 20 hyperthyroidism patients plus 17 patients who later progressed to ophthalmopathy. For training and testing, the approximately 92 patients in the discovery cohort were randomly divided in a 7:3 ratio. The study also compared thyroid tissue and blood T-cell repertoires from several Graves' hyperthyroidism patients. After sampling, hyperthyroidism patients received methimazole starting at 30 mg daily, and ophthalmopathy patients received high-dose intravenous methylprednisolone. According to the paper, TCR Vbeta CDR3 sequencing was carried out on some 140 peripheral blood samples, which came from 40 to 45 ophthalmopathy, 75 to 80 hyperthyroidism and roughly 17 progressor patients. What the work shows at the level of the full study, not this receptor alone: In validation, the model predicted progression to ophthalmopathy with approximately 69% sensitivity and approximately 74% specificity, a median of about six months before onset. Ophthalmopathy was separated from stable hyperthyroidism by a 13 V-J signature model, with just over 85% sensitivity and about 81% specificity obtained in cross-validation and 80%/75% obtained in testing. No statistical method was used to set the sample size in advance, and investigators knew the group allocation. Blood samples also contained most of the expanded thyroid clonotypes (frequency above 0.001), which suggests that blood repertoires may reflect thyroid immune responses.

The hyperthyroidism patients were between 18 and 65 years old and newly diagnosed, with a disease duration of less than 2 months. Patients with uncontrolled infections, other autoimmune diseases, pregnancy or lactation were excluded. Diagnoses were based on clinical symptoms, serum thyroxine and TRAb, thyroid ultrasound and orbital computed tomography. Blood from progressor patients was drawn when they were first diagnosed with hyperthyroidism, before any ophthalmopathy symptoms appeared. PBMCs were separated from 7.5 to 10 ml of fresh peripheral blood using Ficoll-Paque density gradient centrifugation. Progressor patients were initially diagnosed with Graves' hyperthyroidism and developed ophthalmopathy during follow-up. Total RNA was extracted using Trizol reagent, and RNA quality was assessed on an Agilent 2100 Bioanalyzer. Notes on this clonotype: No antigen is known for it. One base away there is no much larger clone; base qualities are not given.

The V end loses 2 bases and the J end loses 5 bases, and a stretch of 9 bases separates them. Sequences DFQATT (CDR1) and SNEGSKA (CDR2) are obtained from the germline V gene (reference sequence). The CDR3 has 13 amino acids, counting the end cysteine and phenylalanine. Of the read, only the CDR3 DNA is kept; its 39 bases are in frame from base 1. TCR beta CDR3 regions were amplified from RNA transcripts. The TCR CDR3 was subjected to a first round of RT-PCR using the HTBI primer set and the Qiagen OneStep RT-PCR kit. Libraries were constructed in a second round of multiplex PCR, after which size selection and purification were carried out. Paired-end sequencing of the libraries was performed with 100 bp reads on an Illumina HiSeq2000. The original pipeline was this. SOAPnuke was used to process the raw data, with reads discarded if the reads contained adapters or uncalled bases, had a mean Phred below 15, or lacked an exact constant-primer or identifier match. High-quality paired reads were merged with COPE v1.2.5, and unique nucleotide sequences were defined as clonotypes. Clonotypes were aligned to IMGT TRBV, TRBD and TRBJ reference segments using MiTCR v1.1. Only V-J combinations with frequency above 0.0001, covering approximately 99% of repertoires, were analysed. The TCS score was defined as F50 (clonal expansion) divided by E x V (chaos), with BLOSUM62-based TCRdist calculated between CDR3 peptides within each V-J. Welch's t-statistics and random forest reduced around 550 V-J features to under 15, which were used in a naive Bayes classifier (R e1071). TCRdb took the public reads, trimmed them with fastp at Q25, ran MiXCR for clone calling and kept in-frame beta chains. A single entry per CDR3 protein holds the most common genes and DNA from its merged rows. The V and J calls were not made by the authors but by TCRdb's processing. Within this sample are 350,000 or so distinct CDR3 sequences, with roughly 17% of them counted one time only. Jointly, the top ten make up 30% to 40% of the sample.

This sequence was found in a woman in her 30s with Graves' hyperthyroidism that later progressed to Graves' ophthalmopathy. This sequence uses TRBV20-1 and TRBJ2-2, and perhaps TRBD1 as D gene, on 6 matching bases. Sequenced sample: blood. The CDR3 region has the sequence CSARPQGTGELFF. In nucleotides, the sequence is TGCAGTGCTAGACCTCAGGGGACCGGGGAGCTGTTTTTT.